One and the same sample provided the 19 T cell receptor beta chains below, sequenced in a study of blood T cell repertoires in COVID-19. Assay: immunoSEQ multiplex PCR; the TCRdb copy retains only in-frame clones and omits some. The data show more than 250,000 clones, around 90% seen once. Sequenced input: PBMCs or T cells enriched from blood (not recorded which). These TCRs come from a woman in her 30s who had recovered from COVID-19.

The chain has TRBV30 and TRBJ1-3, with 10 bases identical to TRBD1. Germline values: CDR1 GTSNPN, CDR2 SVGIG (reference sequence). V dropped 2 bases and J dropped 2; count of bases not matched to a gene: 6. This CDR3 is built from 16 residues. The DNA for the CDR3 is TGTGCCTGGAGTCCGAGACAGGGGGCCCCTGGAAACACCATATATTTT. Translation: CAWSPRQGAPGNTIYF.

This rearrangement joins TRBV2 to TRBJ2-5; D might be TRBD2 (5 bases). Germline values: CDR1 SNHLY, CDR2 FYNNEI. The CDR3 sequence is 14 residues long. V was shortened by 8 bases and J by 0 bases, with 13 bases between the two germline ends. The CDR3 DNA reads as TGTGCCAGCTGGGGAACGGACTACCAAGAGACCCAGTACTTC. Translated, it gives CASWGTDYQETQYF.

This clone was detected only once. V and J are TRBV5-8 and TRBJ1-6; 7 bases map to TRBD1. Losses at the gene ends were 4 bases for V and 0 bases for J; bases not matched to a gene: 13. The CDR3 spans 19 residues. The germline gives CDR1 SGHTS, CDR2 YDEGEE. The CDR3 DNA sequence: TGTGCCAGCAGCCCGGGCGCAGGGGCAGGGGGCTCCTATAATTCACCCCTCCACTTT. Translating gives CASSPGAGAGGSYNSPLHF.

The rearrangement uses TRBV15 and TRBJ2-7; D gene ambiguous. Germline values: CDR1 LNHNV, CDR2 YYDKDF (reference sequence). The V and J ends lost 1 base and 6 bases respectively, with 13 bases between them. This CDR3 comprises 14 residues. The DNA for the CDR3 is TGTGCCACCAGCAGAGGAACAGCCCTTGGCGAGCAGTACTTC. Amino acid sequence: CATSRGTALGEQYF.

Comments on this clone: Other nucleotide sequences from this sample produce the same CDR3. This rearrangement joins TRBV19 to TRBJ1-1; 7 nucleotides align to TRBD1. This CDR3 spans 15 amino acids. Trimming at V came to 3 bases and at J to 3 bases, leaving 7 bases not matched to a gene. The germline V gene encodes CDR1 LNHDA and CDR2 SQIVND (reference sequence). The CDR3 DNA reads as TGTGCCAGTAGTATGGAGGGGGCGAGGGACACTGAAGCTTTCTTT. Its translation is CASSMEGARDTEAFF. The full variable domain, with the rest looked up from reference TRBV19 and TRBJ1-1, is DGGITQSPKYLFRKEGQNVTLSCEQNLNHDAMYWYRQDPGQGLRLIYYSQIVNDFQKGDIAEGYSVSREKKESFPLTVTSAQKNPTAFYLCASSMEGARDTEAFFGQGTRLTVV.

The CDR3 spells CASSYSSLGGYTF. CDR3 sequence (DNA): TGTGCCAGCAGTTATAGCTCACTTGGCGGCTACACCTTC. V usage is TRBV27 and J usage is TRBJ1-2; D ambiguous. The germline V and J ends were trimmed by 4 bases and 8 bases, with 14 bases remaining between them. Looked up from germline, CDR1 is MNHEY and CDR2 is SMNVEV (reference sequence). CDR3 length: 13 residues.

This chain links TRBV7-3 with TRBJ1-2; D is perhaps TRBD1 (6 bases). Trimming left V 4 bases short and J 8 bases short, with 14 bases between. Germline lookup yields CDR1 SGHTA and CDR2 FQGTGA. This CDR3 is built from 13 residues. DNA for the CDR3: TGTGCCAGCAGCTCCGGGACAAACGGGGGCTACACCTTC. This sequence encodes CASSSGTNGGYTF.

This clone showed up just once. The chain links TRBV7-9 to TRBJ1-1; no clear D gene. The CDR3 runs to 11 residues. V was trimmed by 8 bases and J by 11 bases, leaving 15 bases between them. The germline gives CDR1 SEHNR, CDR2 FQNEAQ (reference sequence). The CDR3 bases are TGTGCCAGCGGAGAGATCGATGTGGCTTTCTTT. It encodes CASGEIDVAFF.

Turning to this clone: The sample carries other DNA sequences with the same CDR3. The V and J genes are TRBV19 and TRBJ2-5; 9 bases align to TRBD1. In germline, CDR1 is LNHDA, CDR2 SQIVND (reference sequence). This CDR3 is built from 15 residues. Trimming removed 3 bases from V and 5 bases from J; junction bases left unmatched: 7. CDR3 protein: CASSIGTGGGETQYF. CDR3 bases: TGTGCCAGTAGTATCGGCACAGGGGGCGGGGAGACCCAGTACTTC.

CDR3 nucleotides: TGTGCCAGCAGCTTAGTTGTCGGGCAGGGCCAGTACTTC. Encoded protein: CASSLVVGQGQYF. The rearrangement uses TRBV7-8 and TRBJ2-4, with D possibly matching TRBD1 (5 bases). This CDR3 comprises 13 residues. Per the germline V gene, CDR1 is SGHVS and CDR2 is FQNEAQ. Trimming stripped 1 base from V and 13 bases from J, with 14 bases between. The variable domain in full, with the rest retrieved from reference TRBV7-8 and TRBJ2-4, is GAGVSQSPRYKVAKRGQDVALRCDPISGHVSLFWYQQALGQGPEFLTYFQNEAQLDKSGLPSDRFFAERPEGSVSTLKIQRTQQEDSAVYLCASSLVVGQGQYFGAGTRLSVL.

About this clone: At the DNA level, this CDR3 is encoded by other sequences in the same sample as well. V and J are TRBV10-3 and TRBJ1-4; TRBD1 might be the D (5 bases). There are 14 residues in the CDR3. The germline CDR1 and CDR2 sequences are ENHRY and SYGVKD. Trimming pared 2 bases from V and 1 base from J, leaving 5 bases between. The CDR3 sequence is CAISETGTNEKLFF. The CDR3, as DNA: TGTGCCATCAGTGAGACAGGAACTAATGAAAAACTGTTTTTT.

The chain employs TRBV5-1 and TRBJ1-2; D is unclear. This CDR3 has 13 amino acids. Trimming pared 0 bases from V and 5 bases from J, leaving 8 bases between. CDR1 is SGHRS and CDR2 is YFSETQ in the germline V gene. CDR3 coding DNA: TGCGCCAGCAGCTTGGATTCGGGTTATGGCTACACCTTC. Its protein is CASSLDSGYGYTF.

To note about this clone: Because the CDR3's place on the DNA is in doubt, the DNA is left out and the CDR3 is given as listed by TCRdb. The rearrangement links TRBV6-5 to TRBJ1-2; TRBD1 was called by the table and not checked on the DNA. Germline V CDR1 and CDR2: MNHEY, SVGAGI. 14 amino acids form the CDR3, both terminal residues included. The CDR3 sequence: CASSSSDRVGGYTF.

This chain connects TRBV9 to TRBJ2-7; no clear D gene. The length of the CDR3 is 14 residues. Germline CDR1 reads SGDLS; CDR2 reads YYNGEE. Trimming took 0 bases from V and 5 from J, leaving 12 bases between them. The CDR3, as DNA: TGTGCCAGCAGCGTAGCCCCAGAGGCCAACGAGCAGTACTTC. Amino acids: CASSVAPEANEQYF.

V and J are TRBV27 and TRBJ2-7; D may be TRBD2 (7 bases). Germline V lookup: CDR1 MNHEY, CDR2 SMNVEV (reference sequence). The V and J ends lost 8 bases and 5 bases respectively, with 22 bases between them. This CDR3 spans 15 amino acids. The CDR3, as DNA: TGTGCCAGCCGACCCCTAGGGAGGGGGGCAAACGAGCAGTACTTC. Protein sequence: CASRPLGRGANEQYF.

The chain combines TRBV19 with TRBJ1-3; no reliable D call. Germline CDR1 and CDR2: LNHDA and SQIVND (reference sequence). The CDR3 sequence is 12 residues long. The V end lost 8 bases, the J end lost 1 base, and 6 bases lay between the germline ends. For the CDR3, the DNA is TGTGCCAGTGGGAGTTCTGGAAACACCATATATTTT. This encodes CASGSSGNTIYF.

The J gene is TRBJ2-1, the V gene TRBV7-2; TRBD1 might be the D (5 bases). V lost 5 bases and J lost 9, with 20 bases in between. The CDR3 has 15 amino acids. The germline gives CDR1 SGHTA, CDR2 FQGNSA. The CDR3 loop is CASSPPRGFRGEQFF. For the CDR3, the DNA is TGTGCCAGCAGCCCCCCCCGAGGATTTAGGGGTGAGCAGTTCTTC.

The gene calls are TRBV9 and TRBJ2-1, with D tentatively TRBD2 (5 bases). This CDR3 comprises 14 residues. V gave up 0 bases and J gave up 7 bases, with 11 bases separating them. Germline lookup yields CDR1 SGDLS and CDR2 YYNGEE. This chain's CDR3 is CASSVDEGTNEQFF. The CDR3 bases are TGTGCCAGCAGCGTAGATGAGGGTACGAATGAGCAGTTCTTC.

The rearrangement uses TRBV10-1 and TRBJ1-1; 9 bases are shared with TRBD1. Germline V lookup: CDR1 WNHNN, CDR2 SYGVQD (reference sequence). This CDR3 has 13 residues. The V segment lost 6 bases and the J segment 4 bases; nucleotides outside the gene matches: 3. The CDR3 sequence is CASSGTGFTEAFF. In DNA, the CDR3 is TGCGCCAGCAGCGGGACAGGGTTCACTGAAGCTTTCTTT.